One and the same sample provided the 3 T cell receptor beta chains below, sequenced in a study of T cell responses to AZD1222 COVID-19 vaccine. Clones were read by immunoSEQ multiplex PCR, and TCRdb kept only the in-frame ones, dropping some. The repertoire consists of more than 70,000 clones, with 70% to 90% occurring once and the leading ten covering around 1.5%. The sequenced sample was peripheral blood, obtained on day 0 of AZD1222 vaccination. These receptors originate from an adult in good health.

The chain joins TRBV10-3 to TRBJ1-1, with D uncertain. CDR1 is ENHRY, CDR2 SYGVKD, per germline. V was clipped by 2 bases and J by 1 base, with 8 bases between them. The CDR3 is 14 amino acids. CDR3 sequence: CAISEQQQNTEAFF. The CDR3 DNA sequence: TGTGCCATCAGTGAGCAACAGCAGAACACTGAAGCTTTCTTT.

The rearrangement links TRBV18 to TRBJ1-1; possibly TRBD1 for D (6 bases). V lost 2 bases and J lost 6, with 10 bases in between. CDR1 is KGHSH, CDR2 LQKENI, per germline. The CDR3 is 13 residues long. In DNA form, the CDR3 reads TGTGCCAGCTCACCAAACAGGGACGCTGAAGCTTTCTTT. It translates to CASSPNRDAEAFF.

This sequence joins TRBV5-4 and TRBJ1-1, with 8 bases identical to TRBD1. This CDR3 has 15 amino acids. V dropped 0 bases and J dropped 3; count of bases not matched to a gene: 4. Germline CDR1 and CDR2: SGHNT and YYREEE (reference sequence). CDR3 sequence reads: CASSLAVDRDTEAFF. In DNA form, the CDR3 reads TGTGCCAGCAGCTTGGCCGTGGACAGGGACACTGAAGCTTTCTTT.